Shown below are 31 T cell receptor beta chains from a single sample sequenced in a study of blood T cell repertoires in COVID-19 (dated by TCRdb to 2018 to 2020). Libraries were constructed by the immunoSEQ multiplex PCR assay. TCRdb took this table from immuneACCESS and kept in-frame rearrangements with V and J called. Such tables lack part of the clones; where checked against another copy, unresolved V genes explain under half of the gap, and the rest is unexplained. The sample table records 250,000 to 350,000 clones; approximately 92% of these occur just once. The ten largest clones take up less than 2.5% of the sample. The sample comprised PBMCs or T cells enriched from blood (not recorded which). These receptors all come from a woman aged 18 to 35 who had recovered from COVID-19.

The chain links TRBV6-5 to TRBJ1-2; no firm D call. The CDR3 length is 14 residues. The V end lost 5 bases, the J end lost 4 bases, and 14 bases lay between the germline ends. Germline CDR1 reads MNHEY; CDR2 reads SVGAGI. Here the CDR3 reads CASSRTILGYGYTF. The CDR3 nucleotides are TGTGCCAGCAGTCGTACTATTCTGGGCTATGGCTACACCTTC.

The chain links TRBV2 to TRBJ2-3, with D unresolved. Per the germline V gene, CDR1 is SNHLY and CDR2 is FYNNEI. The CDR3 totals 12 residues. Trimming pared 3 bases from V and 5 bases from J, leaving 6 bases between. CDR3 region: CASSDERDTQYF. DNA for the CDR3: TGTGCCAGCAGTGACGAGAGAGATACGCAGTATTTT.

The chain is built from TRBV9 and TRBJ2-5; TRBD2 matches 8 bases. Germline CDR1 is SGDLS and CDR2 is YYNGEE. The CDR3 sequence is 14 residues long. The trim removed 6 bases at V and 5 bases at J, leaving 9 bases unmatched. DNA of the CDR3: TGTGCCAGCACTCCGGGGGGGCCCCACGAGACCCAGTACTTC. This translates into CASTPGGPHETQYF.

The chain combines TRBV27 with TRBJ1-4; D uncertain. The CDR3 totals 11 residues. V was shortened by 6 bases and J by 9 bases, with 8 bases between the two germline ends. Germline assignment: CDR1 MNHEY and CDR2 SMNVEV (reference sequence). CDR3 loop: CASRFGQKLFF. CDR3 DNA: TGTGCCAGCAGATTTGGCCAAAAACTGTTTTTT.

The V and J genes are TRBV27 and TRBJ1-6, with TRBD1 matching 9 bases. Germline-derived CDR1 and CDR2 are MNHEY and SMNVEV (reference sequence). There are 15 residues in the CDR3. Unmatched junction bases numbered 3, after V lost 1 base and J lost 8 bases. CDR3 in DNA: TGTGCCAGCAGTTTATGGGACAGGGAAGATTCACCCCTCCACTTT. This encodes CASSLWDREDSPLHF.

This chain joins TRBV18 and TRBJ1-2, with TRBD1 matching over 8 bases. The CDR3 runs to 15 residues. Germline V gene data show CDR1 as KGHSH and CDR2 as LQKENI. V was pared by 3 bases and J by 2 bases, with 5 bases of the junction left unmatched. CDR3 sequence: CASSPVGQGNYGYTF. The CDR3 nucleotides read TGTGCCAGCTCACCCGTCGGACAGGGCAACTATGGCTACACCTTC.

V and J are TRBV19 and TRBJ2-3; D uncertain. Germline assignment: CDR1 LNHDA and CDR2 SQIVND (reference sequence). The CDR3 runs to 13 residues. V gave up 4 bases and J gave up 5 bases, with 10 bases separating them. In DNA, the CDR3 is TGTGCCAGTAGTACTTGGGCCGGAGATACGCAGTATTTT. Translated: CASSTWAGDTQYF.

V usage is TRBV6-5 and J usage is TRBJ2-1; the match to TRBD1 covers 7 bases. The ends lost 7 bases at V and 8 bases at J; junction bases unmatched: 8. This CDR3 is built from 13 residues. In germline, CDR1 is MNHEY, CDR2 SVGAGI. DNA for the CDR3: TGTGCCAGCACCAAAGGGGGCAGGGATGAGCAGTTCTTC. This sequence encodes CASTKGGRDEQFF.

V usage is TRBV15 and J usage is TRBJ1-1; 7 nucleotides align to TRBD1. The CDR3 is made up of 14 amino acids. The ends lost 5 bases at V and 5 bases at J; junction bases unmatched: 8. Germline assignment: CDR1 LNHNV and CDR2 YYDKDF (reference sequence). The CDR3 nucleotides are TGTGCCACCAGCGGTGACAGGGAACGGACTGAAGCTTTCTTT. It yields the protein CATSGDRERTEAFF.

CDR3 residues: CASSARGSTEAFF. The CDR3 DNA reads as TGCGCCAGCAGCGCTAGGGGATCCACTGAAGCTTTCTTT. The genes are TRBV5-1 and TRBJ1-1; D is possibly TRBD1 (5 bases). The germline V gene encodes CDR1 SGHRS and CDR2 YFSETQ. Trimming shortened V by 4 bases and J by 4 bases, and 11 bases separated the two germline ends. The CDR3 sequence is 13 residues long.

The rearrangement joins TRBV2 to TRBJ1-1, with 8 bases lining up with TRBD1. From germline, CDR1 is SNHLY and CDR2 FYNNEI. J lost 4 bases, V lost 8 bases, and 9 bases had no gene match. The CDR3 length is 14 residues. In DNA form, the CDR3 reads TGTGCCAGCCTTTTAACAGGGGGTGCCACTGAAGCTTTCTTT. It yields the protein CASLLTGGATEAFF.

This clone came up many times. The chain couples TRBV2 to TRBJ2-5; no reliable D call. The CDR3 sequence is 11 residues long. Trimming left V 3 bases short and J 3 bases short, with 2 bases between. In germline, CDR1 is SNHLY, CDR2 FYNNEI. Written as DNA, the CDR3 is TGTGCCAGCAGTGATAAAGAGACCCAGTACTTC. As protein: CASSDKETQYF.

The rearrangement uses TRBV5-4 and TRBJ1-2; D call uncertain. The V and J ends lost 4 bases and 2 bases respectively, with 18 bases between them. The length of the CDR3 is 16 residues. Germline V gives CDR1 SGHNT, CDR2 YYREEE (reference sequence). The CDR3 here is CASSASRLTMNYGYTF. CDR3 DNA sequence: TGTGCCAGCAGCGCCTCTCGACTAACGATGAACTATGGCTACACCTTC.

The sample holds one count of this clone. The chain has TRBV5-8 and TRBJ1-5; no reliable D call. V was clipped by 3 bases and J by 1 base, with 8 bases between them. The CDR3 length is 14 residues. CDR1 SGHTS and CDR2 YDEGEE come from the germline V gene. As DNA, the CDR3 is TGTGCCAGCAGCTCCTGGGCCAGCAATCAGCCCCAGCATTTT. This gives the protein CASSSWASNQPQHF.

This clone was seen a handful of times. The CDR3 spells CAIRGMTGAEDYGYTF. CDR3 bases: TGTGCCATCAGGGGGATGACAGGGGCCGAAGACTATGGCTACACCTTC. The chain links TRBV10-3 to TRBJ1-2; 8 bases are a match to TRBD1. With V trimmed by 6 bases and J by 3 bases, 12 bases remained unmatched. Per germline, CDR1 ENHRY and CDR2 SYGVKD. The CDR3 runs to 16 residues.

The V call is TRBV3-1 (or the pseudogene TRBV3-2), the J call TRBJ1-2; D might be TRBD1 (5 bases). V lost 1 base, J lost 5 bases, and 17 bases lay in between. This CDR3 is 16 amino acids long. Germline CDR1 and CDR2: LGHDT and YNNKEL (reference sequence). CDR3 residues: CASSQARGLRPYGYTF. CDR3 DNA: TGTGCCAGCAGCCAAGCAAGGGGCCTTAGGCCGTATGGCTACACCTTC.

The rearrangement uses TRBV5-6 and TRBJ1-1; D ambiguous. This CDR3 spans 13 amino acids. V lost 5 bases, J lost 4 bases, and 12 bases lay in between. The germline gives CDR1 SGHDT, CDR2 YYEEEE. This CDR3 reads CASSRGYVTEAFF. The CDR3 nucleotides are TGTGCCAGCAGTAGAGGGTATGTCACTGAAGCTTTCTTT.

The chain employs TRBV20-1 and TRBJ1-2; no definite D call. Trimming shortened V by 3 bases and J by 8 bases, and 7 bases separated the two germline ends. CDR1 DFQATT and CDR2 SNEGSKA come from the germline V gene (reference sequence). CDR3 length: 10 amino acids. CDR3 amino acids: CSARRSGYTF. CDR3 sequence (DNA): TGCAGTGCTAGGCGTTCGGGCTACACCTTC.

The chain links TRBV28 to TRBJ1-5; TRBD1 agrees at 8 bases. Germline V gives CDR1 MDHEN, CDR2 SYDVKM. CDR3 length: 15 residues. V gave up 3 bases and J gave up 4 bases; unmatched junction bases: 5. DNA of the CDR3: TGTGCCAGCAGTTTCGACAGGGGATTGAATCAGCCCCAGCATTTT. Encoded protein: CASSFDRGLNQPQHF.

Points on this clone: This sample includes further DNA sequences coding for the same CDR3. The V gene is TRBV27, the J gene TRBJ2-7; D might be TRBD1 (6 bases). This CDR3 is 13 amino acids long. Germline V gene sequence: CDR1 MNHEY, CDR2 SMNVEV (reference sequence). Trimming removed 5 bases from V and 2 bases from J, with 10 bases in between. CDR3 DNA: TGTGCCAGCAGTCTCAGGGGACCCTACGAGCAGTACTTC. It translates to CASSLRGPYEQYF.

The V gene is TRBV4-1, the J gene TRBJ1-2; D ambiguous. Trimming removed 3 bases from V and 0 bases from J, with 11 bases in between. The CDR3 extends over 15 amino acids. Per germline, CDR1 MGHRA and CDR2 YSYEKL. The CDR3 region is CASSQVSDANYGYTF. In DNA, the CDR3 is TGCGCCAGCAGCCAGGTCAGCGATGCTAACTATGGCTACACCTTC.

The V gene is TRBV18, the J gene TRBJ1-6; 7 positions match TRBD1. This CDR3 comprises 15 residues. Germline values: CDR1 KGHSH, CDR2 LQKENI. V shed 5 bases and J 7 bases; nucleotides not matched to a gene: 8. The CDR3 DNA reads TGTGCCAGCTCAGGCGACAGGGACAGCAATTCACCCCTCCACTTT. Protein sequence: CASSGDRDSNSPLHF.

The CDR3 DNA sequence: TGCGCCAGCAGCCAAGTCTCTTATACACAGGGTTGGGATACGCAGTATTTT. The encoded protein is CASSQVSYTQGWDTQYF. The V and J genes are TRBV4-1 and TRBJ2-3; a possible D gene is TRBD1 (6 bases). The germline gives CDR1 MGHRA, CDR2 YSYEKL. The CDR3 is 17 amino acids. V shed 1 base and J shed 6 bases, with 20 bases lying between them.

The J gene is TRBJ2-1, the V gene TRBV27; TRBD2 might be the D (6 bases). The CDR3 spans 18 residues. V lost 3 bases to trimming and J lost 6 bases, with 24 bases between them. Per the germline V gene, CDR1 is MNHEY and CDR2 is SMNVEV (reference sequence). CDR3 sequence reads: CASSFIGPGEVRGNEQFF. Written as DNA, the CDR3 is TGTGCCAGCAGTTTTATTGGTCCGGGGGAGGTAAGGGGCAATGAGCAGTTCTTC.

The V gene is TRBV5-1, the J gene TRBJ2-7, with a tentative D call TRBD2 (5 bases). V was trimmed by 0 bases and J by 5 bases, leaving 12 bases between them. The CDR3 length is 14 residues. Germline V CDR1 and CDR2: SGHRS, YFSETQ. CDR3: CASSLGEGFHEQYF. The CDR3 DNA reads TGCGCCAGCAGCTTGGGTGAGGGCTTCCACGAGCAGTACTTC.

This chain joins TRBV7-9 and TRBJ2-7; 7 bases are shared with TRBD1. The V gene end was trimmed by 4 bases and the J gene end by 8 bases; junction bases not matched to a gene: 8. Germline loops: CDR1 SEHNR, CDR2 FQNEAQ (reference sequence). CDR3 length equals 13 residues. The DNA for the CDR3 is TGTGCCAGCAGCTCCGTAGACAGGGTCAAGCAGTACTTC. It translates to CASSSVDRVKQYF.

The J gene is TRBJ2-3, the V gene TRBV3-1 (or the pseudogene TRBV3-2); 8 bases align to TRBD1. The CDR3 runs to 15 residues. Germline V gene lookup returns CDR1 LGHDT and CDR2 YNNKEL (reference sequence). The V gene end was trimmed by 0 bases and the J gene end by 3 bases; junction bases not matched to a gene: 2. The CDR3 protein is CASSQEGQGTDTQYF. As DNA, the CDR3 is TGTGCCAGCAGCCAAGAAGGACAGGGAACAGATACGCAGTATTTT.

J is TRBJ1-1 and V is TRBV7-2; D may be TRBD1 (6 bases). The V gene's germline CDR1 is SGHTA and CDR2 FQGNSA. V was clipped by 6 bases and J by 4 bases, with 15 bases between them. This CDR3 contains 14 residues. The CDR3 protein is CASSPRGWGTEAFF. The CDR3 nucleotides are TGTGCCAGCAGTCCCAGGGGATGGGGCACTGAAGCTTTCTTT.

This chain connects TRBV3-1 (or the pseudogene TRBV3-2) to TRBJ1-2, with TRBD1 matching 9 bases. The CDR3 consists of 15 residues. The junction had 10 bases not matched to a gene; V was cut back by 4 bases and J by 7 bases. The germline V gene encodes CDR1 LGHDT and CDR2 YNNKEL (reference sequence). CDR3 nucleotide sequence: TGTGCCAGCAGCCCCTTGGGACAGGGTTTTGGTGGCTACACCTTC. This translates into CASSPLGQGFGGYTF.

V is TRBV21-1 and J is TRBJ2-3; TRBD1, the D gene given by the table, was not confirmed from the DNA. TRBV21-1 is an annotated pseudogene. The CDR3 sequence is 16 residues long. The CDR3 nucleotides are TGTGCCAGCAGCAATGGTGCACACAGGGAAACCGATACGCAGTATTTT. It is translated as CASSNGAHRETDTQYF.

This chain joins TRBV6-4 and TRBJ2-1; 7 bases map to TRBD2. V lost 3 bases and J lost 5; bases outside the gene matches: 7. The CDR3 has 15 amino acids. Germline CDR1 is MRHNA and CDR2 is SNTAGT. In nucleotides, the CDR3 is TGTGCCAGCAGTGAATTGGGCGGGGGTAACAATGAGCAGTTCTTC. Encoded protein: CASSELGGGNNEQFF.